This passage covers 20 T cell receptor beta chains from one sample sequenced in a study of blood T cell repertoires in COVID-19. Data came from immunoSEQ multiplex PCR; TCRdb stores just in-frame clones and leaves some out. The table shows some 130,000 clones, with 80% to 90% occurring only once. Specimen: peripheral blood. All receptors derive from a man aged 45-65 years with active COVID-19.

The chain is built from TRBV30 and TRBJ1-1, with D tentatively TRBD1 (6 bases). The CDR3 is 11 amino acids. Germline loops: CDR1 GTSNPN, CDR2 SVGIG (reference sequence). CDR3 DNA: TGTGCGGCCCGGGACACTTCCTGGGCTTTCTTT. It specifies CAARDTSWAFF.

This clone came up once. The chain combines TRBV6-5 with TRBJ1-2; 11 positions agree with TRBD1. The CDR3 runs 15 residues. The V and J ends lost 5 bases and 7 bases, in that order; junction bases with no gene match: 9. From germline, CDR1 is MNHEY and CDR2 SVGAGI. For the CDR3, the DNA is TGTGCCAGCAGTCCGGGACAGGGGGTTCTTTCTGGCTACACCTTC. As protein: CASSPGQGVLSGYTF.

The chain links TRBV11-2 to TRBJ2-7, with TRBD2 as a possible D gene (6 bases). The CDR3 covers 14 residues. V was cut by 2 bases and J by 6 bases, with 14 bases left in between. The germline V gene has CDR1 SGHAT and CDR2 FQNNGV. CDR3 protein: CASSLRGSRPEQYF. The CDR3 nucleotides are TGTGCCAGCAGCTTACGGGGGTCCCGCCCCGAGCAGTACTTC.

The chain links TRBV3-1 (or the pseudogene TRBV3-2) to TRBJ2-1; the D gene is possibly TRBD1 (5 bases). With 4 bases removed from V and 6 bases from J, the gap between germline ends came to 13 bases. Germline-derived CDR1 and CDR2 are LGHDT and YNNKEL (reference sequence). The CDR3 sequence is 14 residues long. This CDR3 reads CASSPPKGVNEQFF. CDR3 in DNA: TGTGCCAGCAGCCCCCCAAAAGGGGTCAATGAGCAGTTCTTC.

This chain joins TRBV6-4 and TRBJ2-7; 7 bases fit TRBD2. Germline trimming cut 5 bases from V and 0 bases from J; bases unmatched to any gene: 7. Germline CDR1 MRHNA, CDR2 SNTAGT. The CDR3 is made up of 15 amino acids. CDR3 sequence (DNA): TGTGCCAGCAGTTATGAAGCGGGGAACTCCTACGAGCAGTACTTC. Translated: CASSYEAGNSYEQYF.

The V call is TRBV19, the J call TRBJ1-5; 8 positions match TRBD1. With V trimmed by 3 bases and J by 6 bases, 7 bases remained unmatched. Germline CDR1 reads LNHDA; CDR2 reads SQIVND (reference sequence). CDR3 length: 15 residues. The CDR3 reads CASSMTGEVSQPQHF. As DNA, the CDR3 is TGTGCCAGTAGTATGACAGGGGAAGTTAGTCAGCCCCAGCATTTT.

The rearrangement uses TRBV12-3 or TRBV12-4 and TRBJ2-1; the D gene is possibly TRBD1 (6 bases). This CDR3 has 12 amino acids. V lost 4 bases, J lost 13 bases, and 14 bases lay in between. The chain's CDR3 is CASSSTGKAQFF. DNA for the CDR3: TGTGCCAGCAGTTCTACAGGGAAAGCTCAGTTCTTC.

CDR3 sequence (DNA): TGTGCCAGCAGTTACTCACTAGCGGGGGGGCCGGGGGAGCAGTACTTC. As protein: CASSYSLAGGPGEQYF. The rearrangement uses TRBV6-6 and TRBJ2-7; 13 bases are shared with TRBD2. There are 16 residues in the CDR3. J was trimmed by 7 bases and V by 0 bases; bases with no gene match: 6. From germline, CDR1 is MNHNY and CDR2 SVGAGI (reference sequence).

The chain employs TRBV6-4 and TRBJ1-6; D gene unclear. This CDR3 is 14 amino acids long. From germline, CDR1 is MRHNA and CDR2 SNTAGT. Trimming took 3 bases from V and 7 from J, leaving 10 bases between them. The CDR3 region is CASSELGANSPLHF. The CDR3 nucleotides read TGTGCCAGCAGTGAACTGGGCGCGAATTCACCCCTCCACTTT.

The V and J genes are TRBV6-5 and TRBJ1-1; 10 nucleotides match TRBD1. With 6 bases clipped from V and 3 bases from J, the junction kept 4 bases outside the gene matches. This CDR3 has 14 amino acids. Germline lookup yields CDR1 MNHEY and CDR2 SVGAGI. In nucleotides, the CDR3 is TGTGCCAGCAGGCTGACAGGGGGCCACACTGAAGCTTTCTTT. Residues: CASRLTGGHTEAFF.

This chain uses TRBV9 with TRBJ2-2, with 7 positions matching TRBD1. CDR1 SGDLS and CDR2 YYNGEE come from the germline V gene. The CDR3 length is 16 residues. V lost 3 bases, J lost 0 bases, and 5 bases stayed unmatched. The CDR3 loop is CASSEGQTPNTGELFF. The DNA for the CDR3 is TGTGCCAGCAGCGAGGGACAGACTCCGAACACCGGGGAGCTGTTTTTT.

The V and J genes are TRBV10-3 and TRBJ2-5, with no clear D. V lost 2 bases and J lost 0, with 13 bases in between. This CDR3 comprises 16 residues. CDR1 is ENHRY and CDR2 is SYGVKD in the germline V gene. CDR3 region: CAISEGKQSNQETQYF. The CDR3 DNA follows: TGTGCCATCAGTGAGGGCAAACAGTCTAACCAAGAGACCCAGTACTTC.

The chain carries TRBV11-2 and TRBJ1-2, with 8 bases that match TRBD1. Germline-derived CDR1 and CDR2 are SGHAT and FQNNGV. CDR3 length equals 17 residues. Trimming removed 5 bases from V and 0 bases from J; junction bases left unmatched: 11. CDR3 sequence (DNA): TGTGCCAGCAGCCGACCACGGACAGGGCAGACTAACTATGGCTACACCTTC. As protein: CASSRPRTGQTNYGYTF.

This CDR3 reads CASSLTGSNHYEQYF. CDR3 in DNA: TGTGCCAGCAGCCTGACAGGGAGCAACCACTACGAGCAGTACTTC. The chain recombines TRBV6-5 with TRBJ2-7, with 7 bases aligning to TRBD1. Germline CDR1 is MNHEY and CDR2 is SVGAGI. Losses at the gene ends were 6 bases for V and 3 bases for J; bases not matched to a gene: 11. This CDR3 comprises 15 residues.

The chain joins TRBV5-1 to TRBJ2-5; tentative D call: TRBD1 (5 bases). The CDR3 sequence is 16 residues long. Trimming removed 4 bases at V and 0 bases at J, with 16 bases between. In germline, CDR1 is SGHRS, CDR2 YFSETQ. In nucleotides, the CDR3 is TGCGCCAGCAGCCAGGTTGACAGCCCGTACCAAGAGACCCAGTACTTC. Its protein product is CASSQVDSPYQETQYF.

The chain couples TRBV4-2 to TRBJ1-4; D is undetermined. Germline V gives CDR1 LGHNA, CDR2 YNFKEQ. V was pared by 1 base and J by 7 bases, with 22 bases between. The CDR3 runs to 18 residues. CDR3 coding DNA: TGTGCCAGCAGCCAAGGGGTGGGTGGCCGACCCCGGGGTGAAAAACTGTTTTTT. Translating gives CASSQGVGGRPRGEKLFF.

V usage is TRBV10-3 and J usage is TRBJ2-3; 9 nucleotides line up with TRBD2. Germline CDR1 is ENHRY and CDR2 is SYGVKD. This CDR3 region has 13 residues. With V trimmed by 8 bases and J by 7 bases, 7 bases remained unmatched. The CDR3 bases are TGTGCCATCGGGGCGGGGGGGCCATATACGCAGTATTTT. As protein: CAIGAGGPYTQYF.

This clone has a single count. The rearrangement joins TRBV19 to TRBJ1-1; 8 bases fit TRBD1. This CDR3 comprises 14 residues. CDR1 is LNHDA and CDR2 is SQIVND in the germline V gene (reference sequence). Trimming removed 6 bases from V and 2 bases from J; junction bases left unmatched: 5. The CDR3 nucleotides read TGTGCCAGTAGGGCCACAGGGGGTAACACTGAAGCTTTCTTT. Translated: CASRATGGNTEAFF.

The chain couples TRBV19 to TRBJ1-3; 7 nucleotides line up with TRBD1. The germline gives CDR1 LNHDA, CDR2 SQIVND (reference sequence). This CDR3 has 14 amino acids. V gave up 2 bases and J gave up 4 bases; unmatched junction bases: 2. CDR3 protein: CASSIQGDGNTIYF. CDR3 DNA: TGTGCCAGTAGTATACAGGGGGACGGAAACACCATATATTTT. Combining the CDR3 with reference TRBV19 and TRBJ1-3 gives the whole variable domain DGGITQSPKYLFRKEGQNVTLSCEQNLNHDAMYWYRQDPGQGLRLIYYSQIVNDFQKGDIAEGYSVSREKKESFPLTVTSAQKNPTAFYLCASSIQGDGNTIYFGEGSWLTVV.

This rearrangement joins TRBV29-1 to TRBJ2-5, with D possibly being TRBD1 (6 bases). Germline V gene lookup returns CDR1 SQVTM and CDR2 ANQGSEA. The CDR3 length is 17 residues. Trimming took off 4 bases at V and 1 base at J, with 22 bases between the two ends. The CDR3 DNA sequence: TGCAGCGTTGCCAGGGCCAGAGGGGGAATGACCCAAGAGACCCAGTACTTC. This codes for CSVARARGGMTQETQYF.